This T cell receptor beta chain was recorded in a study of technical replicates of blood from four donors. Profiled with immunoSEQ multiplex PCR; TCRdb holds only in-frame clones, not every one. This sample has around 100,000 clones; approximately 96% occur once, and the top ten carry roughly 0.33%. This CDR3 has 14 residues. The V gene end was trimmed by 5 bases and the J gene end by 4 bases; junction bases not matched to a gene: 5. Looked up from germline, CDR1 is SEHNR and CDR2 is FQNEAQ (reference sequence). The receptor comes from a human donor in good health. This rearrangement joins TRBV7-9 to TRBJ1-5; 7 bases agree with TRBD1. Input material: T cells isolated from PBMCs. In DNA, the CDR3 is TGTGCCAGCAGCCCTGACAGGGTTAATCAGCCCCAGCATTTT. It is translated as CASSPDRVNQPQHF.